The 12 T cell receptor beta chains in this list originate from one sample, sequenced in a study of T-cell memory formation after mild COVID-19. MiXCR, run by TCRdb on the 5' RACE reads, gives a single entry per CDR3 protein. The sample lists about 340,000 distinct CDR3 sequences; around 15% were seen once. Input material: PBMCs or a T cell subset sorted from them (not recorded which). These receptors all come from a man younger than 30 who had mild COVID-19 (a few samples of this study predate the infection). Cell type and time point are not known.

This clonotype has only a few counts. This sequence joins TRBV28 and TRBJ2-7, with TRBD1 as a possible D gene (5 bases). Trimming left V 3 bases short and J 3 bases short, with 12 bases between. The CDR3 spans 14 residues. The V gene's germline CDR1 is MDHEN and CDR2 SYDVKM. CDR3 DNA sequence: TGTGCCAGCAGTTTTCAAGGGGCCCACTACGAGCAGTACGTC. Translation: CASSFQGAHYEQYV.

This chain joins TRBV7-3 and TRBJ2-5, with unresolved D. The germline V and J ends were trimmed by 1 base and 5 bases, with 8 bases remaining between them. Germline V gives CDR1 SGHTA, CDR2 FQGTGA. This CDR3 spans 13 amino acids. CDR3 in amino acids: CASSLSNGETQYF. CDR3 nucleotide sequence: TGTGCCAGCAGCTTAAGTAATGGCGAGACCCAGTACTTC.

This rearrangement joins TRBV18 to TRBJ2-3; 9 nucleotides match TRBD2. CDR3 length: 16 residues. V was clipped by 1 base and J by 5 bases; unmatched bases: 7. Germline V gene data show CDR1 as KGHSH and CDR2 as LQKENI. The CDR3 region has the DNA TGTGCCAGCTCACCACTTTCGCTAGCGGGAATAGATACGCAGTATTTT. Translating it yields CASSPLSLAGIDTQYF.

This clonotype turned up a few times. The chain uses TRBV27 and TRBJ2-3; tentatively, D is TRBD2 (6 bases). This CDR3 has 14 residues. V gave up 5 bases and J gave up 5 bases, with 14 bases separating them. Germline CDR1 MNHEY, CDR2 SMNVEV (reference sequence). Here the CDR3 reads CASSRRDLEDTQYF. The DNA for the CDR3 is TGTGCCAGCAGTAGACGGGACTTGGAAGATACGCAGTATTTT.

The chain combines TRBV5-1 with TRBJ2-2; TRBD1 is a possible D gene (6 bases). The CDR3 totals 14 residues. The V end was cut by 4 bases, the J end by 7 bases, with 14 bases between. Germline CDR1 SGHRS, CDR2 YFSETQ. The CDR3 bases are TGCGCCAGCAGCCCCGGACAGACCGTCGGGGAGCTGTTTTTT. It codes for CASSPGQTVGELFF.

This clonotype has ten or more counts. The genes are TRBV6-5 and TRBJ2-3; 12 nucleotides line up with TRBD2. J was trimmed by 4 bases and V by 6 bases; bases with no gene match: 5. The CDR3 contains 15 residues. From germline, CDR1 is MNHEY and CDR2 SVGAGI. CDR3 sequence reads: CASRPGTSGPDTQYF. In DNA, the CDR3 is TGTGCCAGCAGACCCGGGACTAGCGGGCCAGATACGCAGTATTTT.

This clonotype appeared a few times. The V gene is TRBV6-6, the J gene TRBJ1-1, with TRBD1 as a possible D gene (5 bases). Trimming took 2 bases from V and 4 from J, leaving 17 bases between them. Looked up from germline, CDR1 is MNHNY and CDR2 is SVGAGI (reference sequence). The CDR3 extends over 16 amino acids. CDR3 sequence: CASSYRILEGTTEAFF. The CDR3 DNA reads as TGTGCCAGCAGTTACCGTATATTGGAGGGGACCACTGAAGCTTTCTTT.

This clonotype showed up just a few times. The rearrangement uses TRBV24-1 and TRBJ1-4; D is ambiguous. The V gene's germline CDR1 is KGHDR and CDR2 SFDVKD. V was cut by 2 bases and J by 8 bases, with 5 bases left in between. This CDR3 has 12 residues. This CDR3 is CATSDYGEKLFF. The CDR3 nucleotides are TGTGCCACCAGTGATTACGGGGAAAAACTGTTTTTT.

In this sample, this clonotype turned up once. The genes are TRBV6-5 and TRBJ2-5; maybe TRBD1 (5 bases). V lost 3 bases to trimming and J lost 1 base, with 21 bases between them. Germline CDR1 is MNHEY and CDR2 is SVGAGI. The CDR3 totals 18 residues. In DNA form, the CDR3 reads TGTGCCAGCAGTTATGGGGTCATTGGTCGACAGCGCCAAGAGACCCAGTACTTC. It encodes CASSYGVIGRQRQETQYF.

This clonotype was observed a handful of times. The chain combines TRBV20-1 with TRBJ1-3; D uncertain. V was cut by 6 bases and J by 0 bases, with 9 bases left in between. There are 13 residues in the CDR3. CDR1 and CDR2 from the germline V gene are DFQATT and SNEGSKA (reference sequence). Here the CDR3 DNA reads TGCAGTGCGGACCCAAACTCTGGAAACACCATATATTTT. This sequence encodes CSADPNSGNTIYF.

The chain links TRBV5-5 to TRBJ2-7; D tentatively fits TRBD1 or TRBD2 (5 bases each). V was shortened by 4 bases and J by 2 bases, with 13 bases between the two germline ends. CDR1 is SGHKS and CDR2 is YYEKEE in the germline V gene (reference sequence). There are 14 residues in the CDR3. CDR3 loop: CASSPRDGTYEQYV. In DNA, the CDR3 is TGTGCCAGCAGCCCGAGGGACGGCACCTACGAGCAGTACGTC.

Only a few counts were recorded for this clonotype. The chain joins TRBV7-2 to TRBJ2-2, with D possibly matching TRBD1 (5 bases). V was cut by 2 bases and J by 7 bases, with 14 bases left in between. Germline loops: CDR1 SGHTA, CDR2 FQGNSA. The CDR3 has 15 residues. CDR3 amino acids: CASSLLGVGHGELFF. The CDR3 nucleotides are TGTGCCAGCAGCTTATTAGGGGTTGGTCACGGGGAGCTGTTTTTT.